A single sample gave rise to the 16 T cell receptor beta chains below, sequenced in a study of T cells in Graves' hyperthyroidism and ophthalmopathy. Amplified TCR beta CDR3 regions came from RNA transcripts. Researchers ran a first-round RT-PCR on the TCR CDR3 using the HTBI primer set. TCRdb reprocessed the multiplex PCR reads via MiXCR and lists one record per CDR3 protein. There are hundreds of thousands of distinct CDR3 sequences in the sample; 14% to 15% occur only once, and less than 15% lies in the top ten. Specimen: blood. These receptors all stem from a man younger than 35 with Graves' ophthalmopathy.

In regard to this clonotype: One end of the junction varies from germline; a read error may be responsible. The chain recombines TRBV2 with TRBJ2-4, with 13 bases that match TRBD2. Germline CDR1 SNHLY, CDR2 FYNNEI. The CDR3 covers 13 residues. CDR3 sequence (DNA): TGTGCCAGCCGCGGGACTAGCGGGATGTTGGGTCACTTC. Protein: CASRGTSGMLGHF.

Points on this clonotype: It may be a read error: a sequence one base away is much more abundant. V gene TRBV24-1 combines with J gene TRBJ2-2; D not resolved. V lost 5 bases to trimming and J lost 4 bases, with 22 bases between them. CDR1 is KGHDR and CDR2 is SFDVKD in the germline V gene. The CDR3 spans 18 residues. The CDR3 reads CATSGRDARSIGTGELFF. The CDR3 DNA follows: TGTGCCACCAGTGGCAGAGACGCCCGCAGCATCGGCACCGGGGAGCTGTTTTTT.

V gene TRBV7-9 combines with J gene TRBJ2-2; the D gene is possibly TRBD2 (6 bases). The CDR3 is made up of 15 amino acids. Germline-derived CDR1 and CDR2 are SEHNR and FQNEAQ (reference sequence). V was trimmed by 3 bases and J by 1 base, leaving 9 bases between them. The CDR3 loop reads CASSFGTLNTGELFF. As DNA, the CDR3 is TGTGCCAGCAGCTTCGGGACTCTGAACACCGGGGAGCTGTTTTTT.

This clonotype was recorded a few times. V usage is TRBV12-3 or TRBV12-4 and J usage is TRBJ2-1, with 9 bases fitting TRBD2. Germline trimming cut 5 bases from V and 6 bases from J; bases unmatched to any gene: 8. The CDR3 length is 15 residues. CDR3 coding DNA: TGTGCCAGCAGTCCCAGCGGGAGGTCGGGCAATGAGCAGTTCTTC. Its translation is CASSPSGRSGNEQFF.

This clonotype was seen ten or more times. J is TRBJ2-7 and V is TRBV18, with 11 bases fitting TRBD2. From germline, CDR1 is KGHSH and CDR2 LQKENI. V shed 1 base and J 5 bases; nucleotides not matched to a gene: 7. This CDR3 has 16 residues. The CDR3 spells CASSPRVAGGLDEQYF. The CDR3 DNA sequence: TGTGCCAGCTCACCACGGGTAGCGGGAGGGCTCGACGAGCAGTACTTC.

This clonotype was detected only a few times. V usage is TRBV20-1 and J usage is TRBJ1-1; the match to TRBD1 covers 9 bases. Losses at the gene ends were 4 bases for V and 4 bases for J; bases not matched to a gene: 10. Germline CDR1 and CDR2: DFQATT and SNEGSKA (reference sequence). The CDR3 runs 15 residues. This chain's CDR3 is CSANPGQGFGTEAFF. The CDR3 DNA reads as TGCAGTGCTAATCCGGGACAGGGATTTGGCACTGAAGCTTTCTTT.

In its sample, this clonotype was seen once. A clone one base away is much larger, so this may be a read error. The chain joins TRBV29-1 to TRBJ2-1; 10 nucleotides line up with TRBD1. The CDR3 consists of 14 residues. From germline, CDR1 is SQVTM and CDR2 ANQGSEA. The V and J ends lost 5 bases and 10 bases, in that order; junction bases with no gene match: 11. CDR3 coding DNA: TGCAGCGTTTCCCAGGGGACAGGGGTAGCCGAGCAGTTCTTC. It translates to CSVSQGTGVAEQFF.

This clonotype was observed many times. The rearrangement links TRBV7-9 to TRBJ2-3; D may correspond to TRBD1 or TRBD2 (5 bases each). Trimming cost V 3 bases and J 2 bases, with 9 bases left between them. The length of the CDR3 is 14 residues. Germline-derived CDR1 and CDR2 are SEHNR and FQNEAQ (reference sequence). Here the CDR3 reads CASSFGADTDTQYF. Written as DNA, the CDR3 is TGTGCCAGCAGCTTCGGGGCGGACACAGATACGCAGTATTTT.

Note on this clonotype: A much bigger clone sits one base away, suggesting this may be a read error. The chain joins TRBV7-2 to TRBJ2-3; TRBD1 aligns across 7 bases. The germline V gene has CDR1 SGHTA and CDR2 FQGNSA. The CDR3 totals 14 residues. The CDR3 here is CASTLATGTDMQYF. As DNA, the CDR3 is TGTGCCAGCACACTCGCGACTGGGACAGATATGCAGTATTTT. Filled out from reference TRBV7-2 and TRBJ2-3, the complete variable domain reads GAGVSQSPSNKVTEKGKDVELRCDPISGHTALYWYRQSLGQGLEFLIYFQGNSAPDKSGLPSDRFSAERTGGSVSTLTIQRTQQEDSAVYLCASTLATGTDMQYFGPGTRLTVL.

This clonotype was seen ten or more times. The CDR3 bases are TGTGCCAGCAGCTTAGGTGTCTGGGGGCCTTCACCCCTCCACTTT. Its translation: CASSLGVWGPSPLHF. V is TRBV7-2 and J is TRBJ1-6; D possibly corresponds to TRBD1 (6 bases). The V gene lost 1 base and the J gene lost 9 bases, with 13 bases spanning the gap. CDR3 size: 15 residues. Germline loops: CDR1 SGHTA, CDR2 FQGNSA.

This clonotype was counted only a few times. With a much larger clone just one base away, this may be a read error. V gene TRBV5-4 combines with J gene TRBJ2-5; D gene uncertain. The germline CDR1 and CDR2 sequences are SGHNT and YYREEE (reference sequence). V was trimmed by 0 bases and J by 0 bases, leaving 3 bases between them. The CDR3 covers 13 residues. CDR3 DNA sequence: TGTGCCAGCAGCTTGGACTACCAAGAGACCCAGTACTTC. As protein: CASSLDYQETQYF.

This clonotype was observed at least ten times. The rearrangement joins TRBV3-1 to TRBJ1-2; D gene ambiguous. Germline V lookup: CDR1 LGHDT, CDR2 YNNKEL (reference sequence). This CDR3 spans 12 amino acids. The V gene lost 5 bases and the J gene lost 8 bases, with 12 bases spanning the gap. CDR3 DNA sequence: TGTGCCAGCAGCTTTAGCTCGGGGGGCTACACCTTC. This translates into CASSFSSGGYTF.

This clonotype was detected a few times. V gene TRBV24-1 combines with J gene TRBJ2-1, with a possible D match to TRBD1 (6 bases). Deletions cut 7 bases from V and 8 bases from J, with 20 bases between. The V gene's germline CDR1 is KGHDR and CDR2 SFDVKD. This CDR3 is built from 15 residues. CDR3: CATRPTGQGVDEQFF. CDR3 coding DNA: TGTGCCACCAGGCCGACAGGCCAAGGGGTCGATGAGCAGTTCTTC.

This clonotype occurred many times. J is TRBJ2-3 and V is TRBV12-5; TRBD1 matches at 9 bases. The CDR3 runs 16 residues. CDR1 is LGHNT, CDR2 FRNRAP, per germline. Trimming at V came to 1 base and at J to 4 bases, leaving 6 bases not matched to a gene. CDR3 sequence (DNA): TGTGCTAGTGGTTTGGCCCCGGGACAGGGCCCAGATACGCAGTATTTT. This encodes CASGLAPGQGPDTQYF.

This clonotype was detected ten times or more. The chain links TRBV5-1 to TRBJ2-3, with D perhaps assigned TRBD1 or TRBD2 (5 bases each). Germline V lookup: CDR1 SGHRS, CDR2 YFSETQ. The CDR3 totals 14 residues. Trimming cost V 3 bases and J 2 bases, with 10 bases left between them. The CDR3 nucleotides read TGCGCCAGCAGCTCGGGACCGACCACAGATACGCAGTATTTT. Translated: CASSSGPTTDTQYF.

This clonotype appeared many times. The rearrangement joins TRBV20-1 to TRBJ2-5, with a weak D call TRBD2 (5 bases). CDR3 size: 15 residues. V shed 0 bases and J shed 1 base, with 12 bases lying between them. Looked up from germline, CDR1 is DFQATT and CDR2 is SNEGSKA (reference sequence). The CDR3 protein is CSARDPSGIQETQYF. The CDR3 nucleotides read TGCAGTGCTAGAGACCCCTCGGGGATCCAAGAGACCCAGTACTTC.